This T cell receptor (beta chain) was recorded in a study of identifying expanded T cells in peripheral blood. General observations from the study: Roughly two-week clone count variance significantly increased as total template count grew. Differentially abundant clones: around 1.2 between replicates, 16.4 at approximately two weeks, less than 25 at four.

This table comes from immunoSEQ multiplex PCR, and its TCRdb copy is limited to in-frame clones, with some not included. Of roughly 100,000 clones in the sample, about 91% were seen once. This clone was recorded only once. Its antigen is unidentified. Per germline, CDR1 SNHLY and CDR2 FYNNEI. The CDR3 contains 15 residues. With V trimmed by 4 bases and J by 0 bases, 6 bases remained unmatched. This clonotype originated in a person aged 18-69 years in good health. The sequenced sample was blood. This chain connects TRBV2 to TRBJ2-7; 7 positions match TRBD2. The CDR3 loop reads CASSGASGFSYEQYF. The CDR3 DNA reads TGTGCCAGCAGTGGGGCTAGCGGCTTCTCCTACGAGCAGTACTTC.